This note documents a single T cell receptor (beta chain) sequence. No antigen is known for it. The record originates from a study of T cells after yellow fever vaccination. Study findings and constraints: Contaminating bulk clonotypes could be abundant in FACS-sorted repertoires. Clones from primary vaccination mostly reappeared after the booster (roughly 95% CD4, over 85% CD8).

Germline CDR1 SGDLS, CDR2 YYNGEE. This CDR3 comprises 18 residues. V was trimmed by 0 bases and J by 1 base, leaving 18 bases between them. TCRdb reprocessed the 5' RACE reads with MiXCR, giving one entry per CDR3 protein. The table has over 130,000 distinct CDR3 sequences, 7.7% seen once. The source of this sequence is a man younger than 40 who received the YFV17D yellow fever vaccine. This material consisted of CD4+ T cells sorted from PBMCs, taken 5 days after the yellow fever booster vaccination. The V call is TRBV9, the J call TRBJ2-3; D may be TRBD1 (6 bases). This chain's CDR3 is CASSVGMGWGQRTDTQYF. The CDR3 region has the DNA TGTGCCAGCAGCGTAGGAATGGGATGGGGACAACGCACAGATACGCAGTATTTT. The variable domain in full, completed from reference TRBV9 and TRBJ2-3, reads DSGVTQTPKHLITATGQRVTLRCSPRSGDLSVYWYQQSLDQGLQFLIQYYNGEERAKGNILERFSAQQFPDLHSELNLSSLELGDSALYFCASSVGMGWGQRTDTQYFGPGTRLTVL.